This entry lists 7 T cell receptor beta chains sequenced from one sample in a study of T cells in tumors after PD-1 blockade. The data were produced by immunoSEQ multiplex PCR, yet TCRdb's version contains in-frame clones alone and is incomplete. The sample carries some 18,000 clones, roughly 80% recorded once. This sample comprised PBMCs, obtained after anti-PD-1 therapy. The source is a human donor with advanced basal cell or squamous cell carcinoma (not recorded which).

This rearrangement joins TRBV28 to TRBJ1-3, with no clear D. V was trimmed by 7 bases and J by 4 bases, leaving 8 bases between them. The germline CDR1 and CDR2 sequences are MDHEN and SYDVKM. CDR3 size: 12 residues. This CDR3 reads CASTPRGNTIYF. The CDR3 DNA is TGTGCCAGCACCCCTCGGGGAAACACCATATATTTT.

J is TRBJ2-1 and V is TRBV19; D remains unclear. CDR1 and CDR2 from the germline V gene are LNHDA and SQIVND (reference sequence). This CDR3 is built from 13 residues. With 1 base removed from V and 8 bases from J, the gap between germline ends came to 9 bases. The CDR3 DNA sequence: TGTGCCAGTAGTATAGTAGCAAGGGATGAGCAGTTCTTC. This sequence encodes CASSIVARDEQFF.

The V gene is TRBV18, the J gene TRBJ2-7, with a possible D match to TRBD2 (6 bases). CDR1 is KGHSH and CDR2 is LQKENI in the germline V gene. The CDR3 totals 14 residues. Trimming stripped 0 bases from V and 7 bases from J, with 13 bases between. The CDR3 here is CASSPPIRGGEQYF. The DNA for the CDR3 is TGTGCCAGCTCACCACCGATTAGGGGAGGTGAGCAGTACTTC.

There are a few counts of this clone. The chain is built from TRBV25-1 and TRBJ1-1; possible D gene TRBD1, 5 bases. The CDR3 is 15 residues long. In germline, CDR1 is MGHDK, CDR2 SYGVNS. V lost 6 bases and J 1 base, leaving 15 bases between the germline ends. DNA of the CDR3: TGTGCCAGCAGAACCTTGGGACCGAGGAACACTGAAGCTTTCTTT. It specifies CASRTLGPRNTEAFF.

Comments on this clone: Other DNA sequences within the sample encode an identical CDR3. This rearrangement joins TRBV14 to TRBJ1-3; D unclear. Trimming shortened V by 3 bases and J by 4 bases, and 1 base separated the two germline ends. CDR1 is SGHDN, CDR2 FVKESK, per germline. The CDR3 consists of 11 residues. The CDR3 spells CASSQGNTIYF. The CDR3 coding sequence is TGTGCCAGCAGCCAGGGAAACACCATATATTTT.

The chain is built from TRBV2 and TRBJ2-7; no clear D gene. Trimming cost V 5 bases and J 6 bases, with 5 bases left between them. Germline lookup yields CDR1 SNHLY and CDR2 FYNNEI. The CDR3 spans 10 residues. The CDR3 loop reads CASSPLEQYF. Here the CDR3 DNA reads TGTGCCAGCAGTCCACTCGAGCAGTACTTC.

The V gene is TRBV28, the J gene TRBJ2-5; possibly TRBD2 for D (5 bases). Trimming cost V 3 bases and J 3 bases, with 20 bases left between them. Germline V gene data show CDR1 as MDHEN and CDR2 as SYDVKM. The CDR3 is 17 amino acids. CDR3 coding DNA: TGTGCCAGCAGTTTGCCGGGATTGGGCTTGCGGGAAGAGACCCAGTACTTC. Residues: CASSLPGLGLREETQYF.